This T cell receptor (beta chain) was sequenced in a study of cytomegalovirus exposure and HLA in healthy donors. The overall study: The roughly 120 million unique TCR beta sequences, from about 179 million T cells, were found by an earlier analysis. Study results and caveats: A later analysis showed TCR association rates differing by HLA locus, peaking at DRB1 and lowest at HLA-C. Analysis was carried out at a later point, and it linked a missense DCLRE1C variant to TCR beta V- and J-gene trimming.

Comment on this clone: The antigen remains unidentified.

V lost 7 bases and J lost 0, with 7 bases in between. CDR3 length: 12 residues. Germline-derived CDR1 and CDR2 are GTSNPN and SVGIG (reference sequence). 60 Vbeta and 13 Jbeta primers were used in PCR. Only in-frame clones appear in the TCRdb table, and some are missing; sequencing was by immunoSEQ multiplex PCR. The sample yields about 130,000 clones, about four fifths seen once. The source is a man younger than 35 in good health and CMV-seronegative. The V and J genes are TRBV30 and TRBJ1-3, with no clear D. Sequenced input: PBMCs. The CDR3 sequence is CASTFSGNTIYF. Written as DNA, the CDR3 is TGTGCCTCTACCTTCTCTGGAAACACCATATATTTT. Full variable domain (outside the CDR3, taken from reference TRBV30 and TRBJ1-3): SQTIHQWPATLVQPVGSPLSLECTVEGTSNPNLYWYRQAAGRGLQLLFYSVGIGQISSEVPQNLSASRPQDRQFILSSKKLLLSDSGFYLCASTFSGNTIYFGEGSWLTVV.